This T cell receptor beta chain stems from a study of cytomegalovirus exposure and HLA in healthy donors. The overall study: The approximately 680 first-cohort repertoires and the 95 to 150 validation repertoires shared the same platform, a later analysis reported. General study results and limits: As was reported, the classifier diagnosed cytomegalovirus status with high specificity and sensitivity.

Trimming stripped 10 bases from V and 5 bases from J, with 17 bases between. The CDR3 sequence is 13 residues long. CDR1 and CDR2 from the germline V gene are SEHNR and FQNEAQ (reference sequence). Concerning this clone: Its specificity is not known.

Only in-frame clones appear in the TCRdb table, and some are missing; sequencing was by immunoSEQ multiplex PCR. The repertoire holds roughly 150,000 clones, with about 94% as singletons. This sequence originates from a man younger than 35 in good health and CMV-seropositive. Sequenced sample: PBMCs. The gene calls are TRBV7-9 and TRBJ1-2, with D unresolved. The CDR3 DNA reads TGTGCCACCCCATCCGAGGTCAATTATGGCTACACCTTC. Translation gives CATPSEVNYGYTF.